This record covers a single TCR beta chain. Antigen specificity is unknown. The data stem from a study of OX40 agonist ivuxolimab in advanced cancers. Study-wide background: Three individuals attained partial responses, comprising one hepatocellular carcinoma case and two cutaneous melanoma cases.

Points from the study as a whole: Antigens targeted by the expanded peripheral T cells were not determined.

V lost 5 bases, J lost 2 bases, and 10 bases lay in between. There are 14 residues in the CDR3. Germline values: CDR1 SGHAT, CDR2 FQDESV (reference sequence). Sequenced by immunoSEQ multiplex PCR; TCRdb stores in-frame clones only, minus some. The table includes about 64,000 clones, roughly 90% detected once. Baseline, cycle 4 day 1, and cycle 7 day 1 were the blood sampling points. The receptor was isolated from an adult with an advanced solid tumor such as melanoma, head and neck, liver or kidney cancer. V is TRBV11-1 and J is TRBJ2-1, with D perhaps matching TRBD1 or TRBD2 (5 bases each). Sample: CD4+ or CD8+ T cells sorted from blood, taken in a trial of the OX40 agonist ivuxolimab. The CDR3: CASSLGTTYNEQFF. In nucleotides, the CDR3 is TGTGCCAGCAGCCTCGGGACGACCTACAATGAGCAGTTCTTC.